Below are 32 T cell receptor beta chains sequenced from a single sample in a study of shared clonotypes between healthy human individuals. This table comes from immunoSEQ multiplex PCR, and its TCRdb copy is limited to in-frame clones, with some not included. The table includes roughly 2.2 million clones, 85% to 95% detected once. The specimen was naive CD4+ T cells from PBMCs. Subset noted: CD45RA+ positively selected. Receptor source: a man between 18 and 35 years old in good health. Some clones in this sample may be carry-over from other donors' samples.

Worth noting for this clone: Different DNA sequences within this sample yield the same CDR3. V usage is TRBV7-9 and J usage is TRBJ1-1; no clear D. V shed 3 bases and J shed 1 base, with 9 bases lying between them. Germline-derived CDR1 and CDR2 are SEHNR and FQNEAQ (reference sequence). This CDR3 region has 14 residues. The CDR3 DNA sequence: TGTGCCAGCAGCTTTGATCGGTGGAACACTGAAGCTTTCTTT. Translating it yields CASSFDRWNTEAFF. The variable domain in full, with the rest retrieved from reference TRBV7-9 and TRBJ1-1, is DTGVSQNPRHKITKRGQNVTFRCDPISEHNRLYWYRQTLGQGPEFLTYFQNEAQLEKSRLLSDRFSAERPKGSFSTLEIQRTEQGDSAMYLCASSFDRWNTEAFFGQGTRLTVV.

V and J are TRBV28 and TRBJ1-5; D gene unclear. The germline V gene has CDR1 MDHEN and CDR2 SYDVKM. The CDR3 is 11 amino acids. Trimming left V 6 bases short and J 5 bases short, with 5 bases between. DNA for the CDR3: TGTGCCAGCAGCCATGATCAGCCCCAGCATTTT. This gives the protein CASSHDQPQHF. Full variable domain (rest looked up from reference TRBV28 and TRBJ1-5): DVKVTQSSRYLVKRTGEKVFLECVQDMDHENMFWYRQDPGLGLRLIYFSYDVKMKEKGDIPEGYSVSREKKERFSLILESASTNQTSMYLCASSHDQPQHFGDGTRLSIL.

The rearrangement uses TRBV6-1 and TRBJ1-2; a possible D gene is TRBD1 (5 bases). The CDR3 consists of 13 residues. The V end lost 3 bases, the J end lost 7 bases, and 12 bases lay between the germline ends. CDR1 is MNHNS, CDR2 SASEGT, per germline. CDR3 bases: TGTGCCAGCAGTGATGGGGGAAGATCTGGCTACACCTTC. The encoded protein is CASSDGGRSGYTF.

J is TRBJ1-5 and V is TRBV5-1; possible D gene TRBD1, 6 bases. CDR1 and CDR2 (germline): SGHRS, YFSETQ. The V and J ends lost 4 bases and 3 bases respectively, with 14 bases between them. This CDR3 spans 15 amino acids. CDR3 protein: CASSPAGQINQPQHF. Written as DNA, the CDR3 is TGCGCCAGCAGCCCTGCTGGACAGATCAATCAGCCCCAGCATTTT.

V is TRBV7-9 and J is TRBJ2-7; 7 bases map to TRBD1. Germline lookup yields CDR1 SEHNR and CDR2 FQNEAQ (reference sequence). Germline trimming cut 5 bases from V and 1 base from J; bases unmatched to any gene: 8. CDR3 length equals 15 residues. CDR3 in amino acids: CASSLRQGLSYEQYF. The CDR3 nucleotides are TGTGCCAGCAGCCTAAGACAGGGTCTTTCCTACGAGCAGTACTTC.

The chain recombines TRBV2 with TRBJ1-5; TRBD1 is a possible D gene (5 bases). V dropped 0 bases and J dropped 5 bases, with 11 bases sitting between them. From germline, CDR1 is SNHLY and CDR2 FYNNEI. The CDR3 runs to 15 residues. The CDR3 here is CASSEALRGDQPQHF. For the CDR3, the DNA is TGTGCCAGCAGTGAAGCGCTTCGGGGGGATCAGCCCCAGCATTTT.

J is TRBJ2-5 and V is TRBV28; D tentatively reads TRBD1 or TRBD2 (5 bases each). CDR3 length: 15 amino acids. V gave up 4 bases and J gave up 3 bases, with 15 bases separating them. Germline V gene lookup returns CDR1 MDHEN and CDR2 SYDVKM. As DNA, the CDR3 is TGTGCCAGCAGTTATCCGGGACCGAGAAAAGAGACCCAGTACTTC. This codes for CASSYPGPRKETQYF.

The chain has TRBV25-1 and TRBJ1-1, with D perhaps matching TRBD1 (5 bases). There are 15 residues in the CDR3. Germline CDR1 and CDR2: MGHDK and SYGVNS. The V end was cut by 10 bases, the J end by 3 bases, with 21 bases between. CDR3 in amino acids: CATRPGGLGHTEAFF. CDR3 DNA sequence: TGTGCCACTCGACCCGGGGGATTGGGGCACACTGAAGCTTTCTTT.

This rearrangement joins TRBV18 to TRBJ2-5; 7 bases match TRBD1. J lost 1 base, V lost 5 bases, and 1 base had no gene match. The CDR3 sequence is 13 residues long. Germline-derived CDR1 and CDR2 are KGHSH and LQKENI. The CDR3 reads CASSWTGQETQYF. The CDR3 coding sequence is TGTGCCAGCTCATGGACAGGCCAAGAGACCCAGTACTTC.

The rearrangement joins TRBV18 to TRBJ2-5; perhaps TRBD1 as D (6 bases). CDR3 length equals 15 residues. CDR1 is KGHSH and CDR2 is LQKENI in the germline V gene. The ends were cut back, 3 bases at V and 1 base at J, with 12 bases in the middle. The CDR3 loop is CASSPQQGPQETQYF. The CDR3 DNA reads TGTGCCAGCTCACCCCAACAGGGTCCCCAAGAGACCCAGTACTTC.

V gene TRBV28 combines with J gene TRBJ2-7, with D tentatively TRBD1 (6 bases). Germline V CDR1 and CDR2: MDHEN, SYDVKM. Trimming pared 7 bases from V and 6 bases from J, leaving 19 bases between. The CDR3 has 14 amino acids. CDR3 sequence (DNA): TGTGCCAGCACTCGGGACAATTTGGTCCGCGAGCAGTACTTC. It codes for CASTRDNLVREQYF.

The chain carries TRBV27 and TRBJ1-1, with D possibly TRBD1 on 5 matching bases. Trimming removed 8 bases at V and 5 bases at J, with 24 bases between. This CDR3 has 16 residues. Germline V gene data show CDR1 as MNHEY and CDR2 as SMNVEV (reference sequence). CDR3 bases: TGTGCCAGCCGACAATACTTACGGGGCACGGAGACTGAAGCTTTCTTT. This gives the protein CASRQYLRGTETEAFF.

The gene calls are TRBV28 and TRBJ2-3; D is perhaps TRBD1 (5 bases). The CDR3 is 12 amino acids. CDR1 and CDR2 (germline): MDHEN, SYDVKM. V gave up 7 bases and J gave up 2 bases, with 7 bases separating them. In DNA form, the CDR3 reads TGTGCCAGCATGACAGACACAGATACGCAGTATTTT. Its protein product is CASMTDTDTQYF.

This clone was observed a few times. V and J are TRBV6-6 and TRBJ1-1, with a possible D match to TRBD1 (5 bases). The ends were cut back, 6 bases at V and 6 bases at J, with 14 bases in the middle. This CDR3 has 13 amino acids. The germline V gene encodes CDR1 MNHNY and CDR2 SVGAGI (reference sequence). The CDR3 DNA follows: TGTGCCAGCAGCTCGACAGTTATTGCTGAAGCTTTCTTT. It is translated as CASSSTVIAEAFF.

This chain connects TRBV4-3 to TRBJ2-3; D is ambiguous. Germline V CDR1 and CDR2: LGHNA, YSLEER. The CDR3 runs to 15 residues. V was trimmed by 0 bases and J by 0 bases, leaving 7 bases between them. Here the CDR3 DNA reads TGCGCCAGCAGCCAAGACCCCGTTAGCACAGATACGCAGTATTTT. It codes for CASSQDPVSTDTQYF.

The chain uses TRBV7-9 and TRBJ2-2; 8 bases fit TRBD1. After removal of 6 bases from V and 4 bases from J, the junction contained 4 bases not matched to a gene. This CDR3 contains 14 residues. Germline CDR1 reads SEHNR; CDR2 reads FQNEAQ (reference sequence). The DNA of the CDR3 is TGTGCCAGCAGACAAACAGGGGGCACCGGGGAGCTGTTTTTT. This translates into CASRQTGGTGELFF.

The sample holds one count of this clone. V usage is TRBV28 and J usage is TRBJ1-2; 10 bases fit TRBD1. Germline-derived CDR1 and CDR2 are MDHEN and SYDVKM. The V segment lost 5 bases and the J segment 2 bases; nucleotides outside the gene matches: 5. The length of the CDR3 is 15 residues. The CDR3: CASSPDRGANYGYTF. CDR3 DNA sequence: TGTGCCAGCAGTCCGGACAGGGGGGCGAACTATGGCTACACCTTC.

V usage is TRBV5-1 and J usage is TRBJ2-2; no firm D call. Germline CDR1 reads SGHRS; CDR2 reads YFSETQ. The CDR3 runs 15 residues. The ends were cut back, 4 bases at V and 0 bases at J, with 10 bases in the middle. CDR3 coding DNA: TGCGCCAGCAGCGTAGCTCGGCCGAACACCGGGGAGCTGTTTTTT. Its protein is CASSVARPNTGELFF.

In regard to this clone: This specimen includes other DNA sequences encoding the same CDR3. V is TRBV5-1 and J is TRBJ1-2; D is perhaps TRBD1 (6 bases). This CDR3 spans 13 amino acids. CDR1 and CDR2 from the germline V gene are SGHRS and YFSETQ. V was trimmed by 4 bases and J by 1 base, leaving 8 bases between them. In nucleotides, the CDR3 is TGCGCCAGCAGCCCGGACAGTAACTATGGCTACACCTTC. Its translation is CASSPDSNYGYTF.

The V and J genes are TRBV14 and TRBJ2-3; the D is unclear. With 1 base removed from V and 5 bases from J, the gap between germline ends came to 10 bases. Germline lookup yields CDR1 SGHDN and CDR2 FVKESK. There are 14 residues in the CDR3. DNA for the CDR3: TGTGCCAGCAGCCAAGTAGAATCACTAGATACGCAGTATTTT. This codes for CASSQVESLDTQYF. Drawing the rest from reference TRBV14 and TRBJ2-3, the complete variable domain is EAGVTQFPSHSVIEKGQTVTLRCDPISGHDNLYWYRRVMGKEIKFLLHFVKESKQDESGMPNNRFLAERTGGTYSTLKVQPAELEDSGVYFCASSQVESLDTQYFGPGTRLTVL.

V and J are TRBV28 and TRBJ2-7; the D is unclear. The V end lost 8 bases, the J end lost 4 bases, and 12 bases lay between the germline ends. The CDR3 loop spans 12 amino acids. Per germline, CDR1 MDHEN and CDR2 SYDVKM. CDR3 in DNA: TGTGCCAGCTGGTCGGATAGATACGAGCAGTACTTC. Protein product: CASWSDRYEQYF.

Written as DNA, the CDR3 is TGTGCCAGCAGTTTAATCCGACTAGGCGGCGAGCAGTACTTC. This encodes CASSLIRLGGEQYF. This rearrangement joins TRBV28 to TRBJ2-7; D perhaps matches TRBD2 (6 bases). CDR3 size: 14 residues. Germline CDR1 MDHEN, CDR2 SYDVKM. V shed 2 bases and J shed 6 bases, with 14 bases lying between them.

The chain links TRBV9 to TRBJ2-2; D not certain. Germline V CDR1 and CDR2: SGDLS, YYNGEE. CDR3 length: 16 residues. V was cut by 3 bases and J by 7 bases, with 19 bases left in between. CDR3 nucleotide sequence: TGTGCCAGCAGCGAGGACCCATTCATGAGGATCGGGGAGCTGTTTTTT. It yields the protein CASSEDPFMRIGELFF.

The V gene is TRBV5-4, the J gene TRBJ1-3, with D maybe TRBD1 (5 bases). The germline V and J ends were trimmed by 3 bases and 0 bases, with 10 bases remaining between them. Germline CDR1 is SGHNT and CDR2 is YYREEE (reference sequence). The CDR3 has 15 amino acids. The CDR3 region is CASSSDTLSGNTIYF. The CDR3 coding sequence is TGTGCCAGCAGCTCGGACACCCTCTCTGGAAACACCATATATTTT.

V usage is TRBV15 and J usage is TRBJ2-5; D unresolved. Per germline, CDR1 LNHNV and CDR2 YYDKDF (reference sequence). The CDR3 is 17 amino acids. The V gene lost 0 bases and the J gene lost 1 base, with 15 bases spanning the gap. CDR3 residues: CATSRDPRRQFQETQYF. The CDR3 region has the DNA TGTGCCACCAGCAGAGACCCACGGCGGCAGTTCCAAGAGACCCAGTACTTC.

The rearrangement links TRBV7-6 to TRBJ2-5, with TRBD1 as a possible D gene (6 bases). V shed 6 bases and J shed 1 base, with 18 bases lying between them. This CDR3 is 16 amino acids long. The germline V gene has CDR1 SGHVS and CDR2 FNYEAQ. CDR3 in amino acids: CASSLGGTGPQETQYF. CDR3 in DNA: TGTGCCAGCAGTCTAGGGGGTACAGGACCCCAAGAGACCCAGTACTTC. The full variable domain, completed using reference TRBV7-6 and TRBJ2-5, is GAGVSQSPRYKVTKRGQDVALRCDPISGHVSLYWYRQALGQGPEFLTYFNYEAQQDKSGLPNDRFSAERPEGSISTLTIQRTEQRDSAMYRCASSLGGTGPQETQYFGPGTRLLVL.

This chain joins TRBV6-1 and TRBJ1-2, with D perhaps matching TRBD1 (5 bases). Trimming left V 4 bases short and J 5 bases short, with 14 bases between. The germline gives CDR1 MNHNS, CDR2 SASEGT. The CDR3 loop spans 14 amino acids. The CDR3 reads CASSVAGTKYGYTF. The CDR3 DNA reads TGTGCCAGCAGTGTCGCCGGGACGAAATATGGCTACACCTTC.

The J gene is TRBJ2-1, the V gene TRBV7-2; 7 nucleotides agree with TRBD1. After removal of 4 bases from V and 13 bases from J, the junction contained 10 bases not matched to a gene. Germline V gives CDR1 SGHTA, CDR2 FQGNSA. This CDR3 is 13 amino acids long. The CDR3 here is CASSYATGTEQFF. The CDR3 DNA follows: TGTGCCAGCAGCTACGCGACGGGGACAGAACAGTTCTTC.

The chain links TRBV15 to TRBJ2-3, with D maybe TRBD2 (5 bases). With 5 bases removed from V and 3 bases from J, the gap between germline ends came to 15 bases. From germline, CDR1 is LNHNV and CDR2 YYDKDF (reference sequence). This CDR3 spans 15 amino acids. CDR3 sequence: CATSPWPPGTDTQYF. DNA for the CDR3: TGTGCCACCAGCCCATGGCCCCCGGGGACAGATACGCAGTATTTT.

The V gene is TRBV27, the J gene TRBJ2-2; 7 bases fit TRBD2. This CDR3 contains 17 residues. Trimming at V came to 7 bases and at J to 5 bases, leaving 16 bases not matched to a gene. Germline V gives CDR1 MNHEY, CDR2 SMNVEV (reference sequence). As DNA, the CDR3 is TGTGCCAGCACCGTTAGCGGGCTACTTTTGAAGACCGGGGAGCTGTTTTTT. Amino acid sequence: CASTVSGLLLKTGELFF.

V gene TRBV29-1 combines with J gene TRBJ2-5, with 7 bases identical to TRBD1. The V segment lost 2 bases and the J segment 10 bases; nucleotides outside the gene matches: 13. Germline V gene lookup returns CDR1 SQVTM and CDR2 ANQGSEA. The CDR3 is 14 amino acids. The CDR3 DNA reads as TGCAGCGTTGAAAAGGGGGACAGCCTAAGAAGCCAGTACTTC. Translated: CSVEKGDSLRSQYF.

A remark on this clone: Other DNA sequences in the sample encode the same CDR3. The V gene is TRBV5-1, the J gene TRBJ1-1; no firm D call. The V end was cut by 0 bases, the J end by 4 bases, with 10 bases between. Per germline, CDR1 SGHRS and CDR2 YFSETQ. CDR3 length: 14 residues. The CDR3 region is CASSLEGFGTEAFF. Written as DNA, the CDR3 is TGCGCCAGCAGCTTGGAAGGGTTTGGCACTGAAGCTTTCTTT.